The 26 T cell receptor beta chains listed next were all sequenced from one sample in a study of CD8 T cells in ankylosing spondylitis (dated by TCRdb to about 2017). To prepare the library, 5' RACE was applied. Instrument used: Illumina HiSeq 2500. TCRdb applied fastp at Q25 and MiXCR to the public reads, then kept only in-frame beta chains. Identical CDR3 proteins give one entry, which carries the most common genes and DNA. The sample table holds 350,000 to 450,000 distinct CDR3 sequences, of which 20% to 25% were seen once. 10% to 15% of the sample rests with the top ten. Sequenced: blood, either unsorted or a sorted T cell fraction (not recorded which). The receptors were sampled from a male donor with ankylosing spondylitis or in good health (not recorded which).

This chain uses TRBV12-3 or TRBV12-4 with TRBJ2-5, with D possibly being TRBD2 (5 bases). Trimming removed 3 bases from V and 4 bases from J, with 15 bases in between. The CDR3 is made up of 15 amino acids. The CDR3 is CASSFSTREGETQYF. The CDR3 DNA sequence: TGTGCCAGCAGTTTCTCTACCCGAGAGGGAGAGACCCAGTACTTC.

This clonotype was detected only a few times. The chain carries TRBV12-3 or TRBV12-4 and TRBJ2-3; TRBD2 aligns across 7 bases. The V segment lost 4 bases and the J segment 5 bases; nucleotides outside the gene matches: 6. The CDR3 is 14 amino acids. CDR3 DNA: TGTGCCAGCAGTTCTCAGACTAGCTTAGATACGCAGTATTTT. Its translation is CASSSQTSLDTQYF.

The chain employs TRBV24-1 and TRBJ2-7; D is uncertain. This CDR3 comprises 14 residues. CDR1 and CDR2 (germline): KGHDR, SFDVKD. V was trimmed by 5 bases and J by 2 bases, leaving 12 bases between them. The CDR3 coding sequence is TGTGCCACCAGTGCAAAGCGCTCACCCTACGAGCAGTACTTC. Translated, it gives CATSAKRSPYEQYF.

This clonotype showed up just a few times. This chain links TRBV18 with TRBJ2-3; unclear D gene. Germline V lookup: CDR1 KGHSH, CDR2 LQKENI. The CDR3 spans 16 residues. V was shortened by 0 bases and J by 4 bases, with 14 bases between the two germline ends. The CDR3 DNA reads TGTGCCAGCTCACCACCGGTAACCCCTTGGGCAGATACGCAGTATTTT. Its translation is CASSPPVTPWADTQYF.

The chain joins TRBV7-3 to TRBJ2-5; the match to TRBD2 covers 11 bases. The V segment lost 4 bases and the J segment 2 bases; nucleotides outside the gene matches: 3. The CDR3 is made up of 15 amino acids. Germline CDR1 SGHTA, CDR2 FQGTGA. The CDR3 DNA sequence: TGTGCCAGCAGCTCCATAGCGGGGGGGCAAGAGACCCAGTACTTC. It translates to CASSSIAGGQETQYF.

This clonotype turned up a few times. The chain recombines TRBV6-5 with TRBJ2-5; 11 nucleotides match TRBD2. With V trimmed by 0 bases and J by 0 bases, 0 bases remained unmatched. Per the germline V gene, CDR1 is MNHEY and CDR2 is SVGAGI. The length of the CDR3 is 16 residues. The CDR3 region is CASSYSLAGDQETQYF. DNA for the CDR3: TGTGCCAGCAGTTACTCACTAGCGGGGGACCAAGAGACCCAGTACTTC.

The chain has TRBV28 and TRBJ2-3, with 8 bases that match TRBD2. The CDR3 is 15 residues long. Germline assignment: CDR1 MDHEN and CDR2 SYDVKM. After removal of 7 bases from V and 2 bases from J, the junction contained 8 bases not matched to a gene. In nucleotides, the CDR3 is TGTGCCAGCACTCAAGCGGGGGCTACCACAGATACGCAGTATTTT. Translated, it gives CASTQAGATTDTQYF.

This clonotype was counted only a few times. The chain carries TRBV28 and TRBJ2-1; the D gene is possibly TRBD1 (6 bases). Per germline, CDR1 MDHEN and CDR2 SYDVKM. This CDR3 has 14 amino acids. Trimming pared 7 bases from V and 1 base from J, leaving 11 bases between. In nucleotides, the CDR3 is TGTGCCAGCACTGGACAGAGTTCCTACAATGAGCAGTTCTTC. This codes for CASTGQSSYNEQFF.

The chain carries TRBV30 and TRBJ2-1; possible D gene TRBD1, 5 bases. The CDR3 sequence is 12 residues long. From germline, CDR1 is GTSNPN and CDR2 SVGIG (reference sequence). Trimming left V 1 base short and J 10 bases short, with 11 bases between. CDR3 loop: CAWSEAGWEQFF. CDR3 DNA: TGTGCCTGGAGTGAGGCAGGGTGGGAGCAGTTCTTC.

The chain joins TRBV29-1 to TRBJ2-1; D gene ambiguous. The V end lost 2 bases, the J end lost 6 bases, and 8 bases lay between the germline ends. The CDR3 sequence is 12 residues long. Germline-derived CDR1 and CDR2 are SQVTM and ANQGSEA. The DNA for the CDR3 is TGCAGCGTTGAAAAGCGTAGCAATGAGCAGTTCTTC. It specifies CSVEKRSNEQFF.

The gene calls are TRBV25-1 and TRBJ2-7; no clear D gene. V shed 5 bases and J shed 0 bases, with 11 bases lying between them. The V gene's germline CDR1 is MGHDK and CDR2 SYGVNS. This CDR3 contains 14 residues. CDR3 region: CASSRAEPSYEQYF. As DNA, the CDR3 is TGTGCCAGCAGTAGGGCCGAACCCTCCTACGAGCAGTACTTC.

This rearrangement joins TRBV29-1 to TRBJ2-7, with 8 nucleotides matching TRBD1. The CDR3 is made up of 15 amino acids. Germline V gene sequence: CDR1 SQVTM, CDR2 ANQGSEA. Germline trimming cut 2 bases from V and 2 bases from J; bases unmatched to any gene: 8. The CDR3 coding sequence is TGCAGCGTTGAATTGGACAGGGCCCCCACCTACGAGCAGTACTTC. Encoded protein: CSVELDRAPTYEQYF.

For this clonotype: This could be a read error, since a much larger clone is one nucleotide away. The chain links TRBV12-3 or TRBV12-4 to TRBJ2-1, with D maybe TRBD1 (6 bases). The length of the CDR3 is 16 residues. The V end lost 6 bases, the J end lost 4 bases, and 19 bases lay between the germline ends. CDR3 amino acids: CASSNPGQRVYNEQFF. For the CDR3, the DNA is TGTGCCAGCAGCAACCCGGGACAAAGGGTTTACAATGAGCAGTTCTTC.

The chain has TRBV5-6 and TRBJ1-5; 7 bases are a match to TRBD1. CDR1 SGHDT and CDR2 YYEEEE come from the germline V gene. This CDR3 region has 15 residues. With V trimmed by 0 bases and J by 3 bases, 3 bases remained unmatched. This chain's CDR3 is CASSLGDSANQPQHF. The CDR3 DNA follows: TGTGCCAGCAGCTTGGGGGACAGCGCCAATCAGCCCCAGCATTTT.

This clonotype was seen only a few times. The chain joins TRBV20-1 to TRBJ2-7, with D possibly being TRBD2 (5 bases). V lost 2 bases, J lost 5 bases, and 13 bases lay in between. The germline CDR1 and CDR2 sequences are DFQATT and SNEGSKA (reference sequence). The CDR3 has 13 residues. CDR3 DNA sequence: TGCAGTGCTAGACAGCTAGCTAGACACGAGCAGTACTTC. Protein: CSARQLARHEQYF.

The chain couples TRBV4-1 to TRBJ2-7; 10 nucleotides agree with TRBD2. In germline, CDR1 is MGHRA, CDR2 YSYEKL. The CDR3 runs 15 residues. The V segment lost 4 bases and the J segment 6 bases; nucleotides outside the gene matches: 9. CDR3 DNA: TGCGCCAGCAGCCTAGCGGGGGGCCCTATGGGCGAGCAGTACTTC. It encodes CASSLAGGPMGEQYF.

The sample holds a few counts of this clonotype. The chain links TRBV4-1 to TRBJ2-7; D may be TRBD1 (5 bases). In germline, CDR1 is MGHRA, CDR2 YSYEKL. This CDR3 comprises 13 residues. V lost 4 bases, J lost 4 bases, and 11 bases lay in between. The CDR3: CASSLPQEYEQYF. CDR3 bases: TGCGCCAGCAGCCTCCCACAGGAGTACGAGCAGTACTTC.

This chain links TRBV5-1 with TRBJ2-7, with D perhaps matching TRBD1 (6 bases). V lost 2 bases to trimming and J lost 0 bases, with 18 bases between them. CDR1 and CDR2 from the germline V gene are SGHRS and YFSETQ. This CDR3 is built from 17 residues. The CDR3 here is CASSLQELADSSYEQYF. For the CDR3, the DNA is TGCGCCAGCAGCTTACAAGAGCTGGCGGACAGCTCCTACGAGCAGTACTTC.

This rearrangement joins TRBV12-3 or TRBV12-4 to TRBJ2-5, with 10 bases aligning to TRBD1. The CDR3 is 17 residues long. The V segment lost 5 bases and the J segment 1 base; nucleotides outside the gene matches: 10. The CDR3 loop is CASSIGPGQGIQETQYF. DNA for the CDR3: TGTGCCAGCAGTATAGGACCGGGACAGGGGATCCAAGAGACCCAGTACTTC.

In the case of this clonotype: At one of its ends the junction is not consistent with the germline gene, which may arise from a read error. CDR3 nucleotide sequence: TGTGCCATCATGGGAGGGGAGCCGTTTTTT. It specifies CAIMGGEPFF. This chain connects TRBV7-9 to TRBJ2-2, with 7 nucleotides matching TRBD2. Germline CDR1 is SEHNR and CDR2 is FQNEAQ (reference sequence). The CDR3 sequence is 10 residues long.

The chain carries TRBV5-5 and TRBJ1-1; D unclear. This CDR3 spans 15 amino acids. Trimming removed 6 bases at V and 3 bases at J, with 18 bases between. The germline CDR1 and CDR2 sequences are SGHKS and YYEKEE (reference sequence). The CDR3 nucleotides are TGTGCCAGCATCGTGTTGGGTTATGGGGACACTGAAGCTTTCTTT. This sequence encodes CASIVLGYGDTEAFF.

V usage is TRBV7-8 and J usage is TRBJ2-3, with 12 bases identical to TRBD2. Germline V CDR1 and CDR2: SGHVS, FQNEAQ. This CDR3 comprises 20 residues. V lost 1 base and J lost 2; bases outside the gene matches: 13. The CDR3 loop is CASSLVILAGGLSSTDTQYF. The CDR3 nucleotides read TGTGCCAGCAGCTTAGTTATACTAGCGGGGGGCCTGAGCTCCACAGATACGCAGTATTTT. Looking up the rest from reference TRBV7-8 and TRBJ2-3 gives the full variable domain: GAGVSQSPRYKVAKRGQDVALRCDPISGHVSLFWYQQALGQGPEFLTYFQNEAQLDKSGLPSDRFFAERPEGSVSTLKIQRTQQEDSAVYLCASSLVILAGGLSSTDTQYFGPGTRLTVL.

This clonotype was observed a handful of times. J is TRBJ2-7 and V is TRBV12-3 or TRBV12-4; D unclear. The V end lost 6 bases, the J end lost 1 base, and 13 bases lay between the germline ends. The CDR3 length is 14 residues. CDR3 sequence (DNA): TGTGCCAGCAGCATGGCGGTGGTATCCTACGAGCAGTACTTC. This sequence encodes CASSMAVVSYEQYF.

This clonotype was observed at least ten times. The genes are TRBV12-3 or TRBV12-4 and TRBJ1-5; the D is unclear. The CDR3 is 13 amino acids. V was cut by 8 bases and J by 6 bases, with 14 bases left in between. CDR3 nucleotide sequence: TGTGCCAGCGGGATTAACTCGGGTCAGCCCCAGCATTTT. Protein product: CASGINSGQPQHF.

This clonotype was seen only a few times. The chain carries TRBV4-1 and TRBJ2-1, with 7 nucleotides matching TRBD2. Germline V gene lookup returns CDR1 MGHRA and CDR2 YSYEKL. J was trimmed by 4 bases and V by 0 bases; bases with no gene match: 6. CDR3 length: 16 amino acids. The CDR3 region has the DNA TGCGCCAGCAGCCAAGAGACTAGCTTGACGTACAATGAGCAGTTCTTC. Its translation is CASSQETSLTYNEQFF.

A few counts support this clonotype. This chain links TRBV7-9 with TRBJ1-2, with 8 nucleotides matching TRBD1. With 7 bases clipped from V and 3 bases from J, the junction kept 13 bases outside the gene matches. This CDR3 contains 16 residues. In germline, CDR1 is SEHNR, CDR2 FQNEAQ (reference sequence). In DNA, the CDR3 is TGTGCCAGCACGCCGGGGCTTAACAGGGGGGACTATGGCTACACCTTC. It is translated as CASTPGLNRGDYGYTF.